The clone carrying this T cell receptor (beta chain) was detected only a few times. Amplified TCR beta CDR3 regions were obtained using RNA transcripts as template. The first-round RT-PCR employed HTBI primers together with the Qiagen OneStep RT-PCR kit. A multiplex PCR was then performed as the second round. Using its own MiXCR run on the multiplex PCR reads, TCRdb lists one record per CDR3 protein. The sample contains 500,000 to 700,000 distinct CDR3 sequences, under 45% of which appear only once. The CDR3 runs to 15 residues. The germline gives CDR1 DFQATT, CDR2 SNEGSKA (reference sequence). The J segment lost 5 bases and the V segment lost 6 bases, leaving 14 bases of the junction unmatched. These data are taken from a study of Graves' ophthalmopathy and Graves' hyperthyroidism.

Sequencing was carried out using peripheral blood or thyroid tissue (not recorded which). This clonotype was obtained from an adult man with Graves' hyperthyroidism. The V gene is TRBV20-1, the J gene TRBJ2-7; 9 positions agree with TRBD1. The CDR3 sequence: CSAYPGKTGGNEQYF. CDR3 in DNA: TGCAGTGCCTATCCGGGGAAGACAGGGGGAAACGAGCAGTACTTC.